Presented here are 6 T cell receptor beta chains from one specimen sequenced in a study of technical replicates of blood from a handful of donors. Data came from immunoSEQ multiplex PCR; TCRdb stores just in-frame clones and leaves some out. Of more than 90,000 clones detected, almost 97% appear once; the ten largest clones hold about 0.38%. The source material was T cells isolated from PBMCs. Receptors were obtained from a human donor in good health.

J is TRBJ2-6 and V is TRBV7-9, with TRBD1 matching 11 bases. J gave up 3 bases and V 3 bases, and 7 bases lay outside the gene matches. Germline V CDR1 and CDR2: SEHNR, FQNEAQ (reference sequence). The CDR3 loop spans 18 amino acids. CDR3 in amino acids: CASSLGGQGAGGANVLTF. CDR3 coding DNA: TGTGCCAGCAGCTTGGGTGGACAGGGGGCAGGTGGGGCCAACGTCCTGACTTTC.

The chain combines TRBV30 with TRBJ2-2; D not resolved. Germline lookup yields CDR1 GTSNPN and CDR2 SVGIG (reference sequence). This CDR3 spans 13 amino acids. Trimming stripped 1 base from V and 2 bases from J, with 5 bases between. The DNA of the CDR3 is TGTGCCTGGAGTGGGCAAAACACCGGGGAGCTGTTTTTT. Amino acids: CAWSGQNTGELFF.

The chain couples TRBV7-3 to TRBJ2-5, with 7 bases aligning to TRBD2. The CDR3 totals 20 residues. Trimming took 1 base from V and 3 from J; bases not matched to a gene: 20. The V gene's germline CDR1 is SGHTA and CDR2 FQGTGA. The CDR3 loop is CASSLKPPFRLAVFKETQYF. The CDR3 DNA follows: TGTGCCAGCAGCTTAAAACCTCCGTTTCGGCTAGCGGTATTCAAAGAGACCCAGTACTTC.

CDR3 nucleotide sequence: TGTGCCAGCAGCTCAGGACTAGCGGGAGCTTACGGCACCGGGGAGCTGTTTTTT. Translated: CASSSGLAGAYGTGELFF. The chain couples TRBV5-6 to TRBJ2-2, with 13 bases matching TRBD2. The CDR3 loop spans 18 amino acids. With V trimmed by 3 bases and J by 4 bases, 9 bases remained unmatched. CDR1 and CDR2 (germline): SGHDT, YYEEEE.

Remarks on this clone: The germline gene is not matched at one end of the junction; a read error may be the cause. The V and J genes are TRBV6-1 and TRBJ2-1, with TRBD2 identical over 12 bases. Germline CDR1 reads MNHNS; CDR2 reads SASEGT. The length of the CDR3 is 16 residues. In DNA form, the CDR3 reads TGTGCCAGCACTGAAGGAGGACTAGCGGGACGGAGTGAGCAGTTCTTC. Encoded protein: CASTEGGLAGRSEQFF.

This chain connects TRBV5-4 to TRBJ2-5; the D is unclear. TRBJ2-7 explains the end of the DNA better; the J call may be wrong. In germline, CDR1 is SGHNT, CDR2 YYREEE (reference sequence). The CDR3 length is 12 residues. CDR3: CASSPSDYEQYF. The DNA for the CDR3 is TGTGCCAGCAGCCCGTCGGACTACGAGCAGTACTTC.